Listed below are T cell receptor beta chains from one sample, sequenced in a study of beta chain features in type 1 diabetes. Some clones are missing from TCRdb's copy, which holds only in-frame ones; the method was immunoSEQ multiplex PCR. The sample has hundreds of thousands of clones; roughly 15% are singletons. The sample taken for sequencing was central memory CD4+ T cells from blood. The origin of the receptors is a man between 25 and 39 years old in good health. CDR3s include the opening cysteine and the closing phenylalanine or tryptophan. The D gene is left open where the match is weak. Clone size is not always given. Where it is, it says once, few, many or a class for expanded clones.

DNA: TGTGCCAGTAGCGTACGGAGGGGTTATAGCAATCAGCCCCAGCATTTT; CDR3: CASSVRRGYSNQPQHF; J: TRBJ1-5; D: .; V: TRBV19; size: few
DNA: TGTGCCAGCAGCTCAGACAGCGGGGGGGCCGTTGAGCAGTTCTTC; CDR3: CASSSDSGGAVEQFF; J: TRBJ2-1; D: TRBD2; V: TRBV7-2; size: few
DNA: TGTGCCAGCCCCCGCTCTGGGGCCAACGTCCTGACTTTC; CDR3: CASPRSGANVLTF; J: TRBJ2-6; D: .; V: TRBV7-7; size: .
DNA: TGTGCCAGTAGTCGGGACTCAAGGATAAGCTCCTACAATGAGCAGTTCTTC; CDR3: CASSRDSRISSYNEQFF; J: TRBJ2-1; D: .; V: TRBV19; size: .
DNA: TGTGCCAGCAGTTTCGCGGGGACAGCAAATGAAAAACTGTTTTTT; CDR3: CASSFAGTANEKLFF; J: TRBJ1-4; D: TRBD1; V: TRBV27; size: few
DNA: TGTGCCAGCAGCCCGGGACCATATTCACCCCTCCACTTT; CDR3: CASSPGPYSPLHF; J: TRBJ1-6; D: .; V: TRBV7-6; size: .
DNA: TGTGCCAGCAGCCCCGCTAGCGGGAGGGCCTCACTAGAGCAGTTCTTC; CDR3: CASSPASGRASLEQFF; J: TRBJ2-1; D: TRBD2; V: TRBV6-6; size: .
DNA: TGTGCCAGCAGCTCTGCCTACGAGCAGTACTTC; CDR3: CASSSAYEQYF; J: TRBJ2-7; D: .; V: TRBV7-2; size: .
DNA: TGTGCCAGCAGTTTTTCTCCGGGACTAGCCATCAATGAGCAGTTCTTC; CDR3: CASSFSPGLAINEQFF; J: TRBJ2-1; D: TRBD2; V: TRBV6-5; size: .
DNA: TGTGCCAGCAGTGGGACGAAGGGGACCCAGTACTTC; CDR3: CASSGTKGTQYF; J: TRBJ2-5; D: .; V: TRBV6-1; size: .
DNA: TGTGCCAGCAGTCCACGGTCGGGTGAAGCTTTCTTT; CDR3: CASSPRSGEAFF; J: TRBJ1-1; D: .; V: TRBV6-5; size: few
DNA: TGTGCCAGCAGCTTATCTAGCCACGTAGAGACCCAGTACTTC; CDR3: CASSLSSHVETQYF; J: TRBJ2-5; D: .; V: TRBV7-6; size: .
DNA: TGTGCCAGCAGCTTGGGTGCCAGCAAGGGCGAGCAGTACTTC; CDR3: CASSLGASKGEQYF; J: TRBJ2-7; D: .; V: TRBV5-4; size: .
DNA: TGCGCCAGCAGCCAAGCCCTTAGCGGGGGGGCCCCAGATACGCAGTATTTT; CDR3: CASSQALSGGAPDTQYF; J: TRBJ2-3; D: TRBD2; V: TRBV4-3; size: few